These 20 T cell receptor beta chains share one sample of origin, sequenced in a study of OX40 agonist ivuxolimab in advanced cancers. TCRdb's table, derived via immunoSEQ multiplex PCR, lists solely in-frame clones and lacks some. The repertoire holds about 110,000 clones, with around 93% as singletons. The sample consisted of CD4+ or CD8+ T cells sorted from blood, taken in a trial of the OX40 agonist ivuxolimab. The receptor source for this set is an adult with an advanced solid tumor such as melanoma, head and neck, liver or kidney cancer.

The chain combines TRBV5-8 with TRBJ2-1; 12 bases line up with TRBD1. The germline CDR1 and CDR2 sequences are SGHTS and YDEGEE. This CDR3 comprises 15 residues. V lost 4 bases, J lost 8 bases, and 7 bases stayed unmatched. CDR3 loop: CASSTGQGAEYEQFF. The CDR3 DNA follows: TGTGCCAGCAGCACGGGACAGGGGGCGGAGTATGAGCAGTTCTTC.

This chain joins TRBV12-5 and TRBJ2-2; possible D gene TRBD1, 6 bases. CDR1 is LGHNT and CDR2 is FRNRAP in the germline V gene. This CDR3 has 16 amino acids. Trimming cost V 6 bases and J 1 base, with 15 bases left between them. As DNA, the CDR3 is TGTGCTAGTGGCCCCGGACCGACAGGGAACACCGGGGAGCTGTTTTTT. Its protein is CASGPGPTGNTGELFF.

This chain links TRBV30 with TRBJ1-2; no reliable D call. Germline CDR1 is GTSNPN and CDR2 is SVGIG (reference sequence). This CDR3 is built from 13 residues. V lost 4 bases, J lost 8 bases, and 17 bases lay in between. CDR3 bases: TGTGCCTGGACCCAGGACTCGCGACGGGGCTACACCTTC. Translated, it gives CAWTQDSRRGYTF.

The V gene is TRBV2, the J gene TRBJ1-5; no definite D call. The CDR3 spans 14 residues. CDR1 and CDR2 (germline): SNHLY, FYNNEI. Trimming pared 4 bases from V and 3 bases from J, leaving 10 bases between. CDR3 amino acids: CASSAPEINQPQHF. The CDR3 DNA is TGTGCCAGCAGTGCCCCAGAGATCAATCAGCCCCAGCATTTT.

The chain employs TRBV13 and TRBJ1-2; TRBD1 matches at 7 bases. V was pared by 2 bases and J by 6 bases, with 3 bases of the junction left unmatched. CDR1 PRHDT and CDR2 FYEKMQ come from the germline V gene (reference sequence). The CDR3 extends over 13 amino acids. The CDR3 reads CASSLTGADGYTF. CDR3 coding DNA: TGTGCCAGCAGCTTAACAGGGGCGGATGGCTACACCTTC. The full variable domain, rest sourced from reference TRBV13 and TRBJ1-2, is AAGVIQSPRHLIKEKRETATLKCYPIPRHDTVYWYQQGPGQDPQFLISFYEKMQSDKGSIPDRFSAQQFSDYHSELNMSSLELGDSALYFCASSLTGADGYTFGSGTRLTVV.

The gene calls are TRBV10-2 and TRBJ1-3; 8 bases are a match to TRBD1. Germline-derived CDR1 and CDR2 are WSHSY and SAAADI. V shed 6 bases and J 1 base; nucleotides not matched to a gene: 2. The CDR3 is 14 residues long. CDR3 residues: CASRDRASGNTIYF. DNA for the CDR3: TGCGCCAGCAGGGACAGGGCATCTGGAAACACCATATATTTT.

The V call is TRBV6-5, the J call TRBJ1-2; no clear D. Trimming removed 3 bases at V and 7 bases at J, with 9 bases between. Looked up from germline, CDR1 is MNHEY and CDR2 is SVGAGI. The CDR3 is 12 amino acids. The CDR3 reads CASSYEGFGYTF. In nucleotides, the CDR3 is TGTGCCAGCAGTTATGAGGGATTTGGCTACACCTTC.

The CDR3 nucleotides are TGTGCCTGGAGTAAATCTGACAGTTTGGGGTCCTTGAGGGGCTACACCTTC. It is translated as CAWSKSDSLGSLRGYTF. The chain couples TRBV30 to TRBJ1-2, with TRBD1 as a possible D gene (5 bases). V lost 2 bases to trimming and J lost 8 bases, with 27 bases between them. Looked up from germline, CDR1 is GTSNPN and CDR2 is SVGIG (reference sequence). The CDR3 is 17 amino acids.

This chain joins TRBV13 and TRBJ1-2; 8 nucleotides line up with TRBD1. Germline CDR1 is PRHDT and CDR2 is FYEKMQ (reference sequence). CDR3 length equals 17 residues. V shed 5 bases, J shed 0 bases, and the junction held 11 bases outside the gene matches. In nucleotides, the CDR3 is TGTGCCAGCAGCACCCGACAGGGGCGCATGACTAACTATGGCTACACCTTC. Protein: CASSTRQGRMTNYGYTF. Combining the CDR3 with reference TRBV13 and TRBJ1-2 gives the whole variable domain AAGVIQSPRHLIKEKRETATLKCYPIPRHDTVYWYQQGPGQDPQFLISFYEKMQSDKGSIPDRFSAQQFSDYHSELNMSSLELGDSALYFCASSTRQGRMTNYGYTFGSGTRLTVV.

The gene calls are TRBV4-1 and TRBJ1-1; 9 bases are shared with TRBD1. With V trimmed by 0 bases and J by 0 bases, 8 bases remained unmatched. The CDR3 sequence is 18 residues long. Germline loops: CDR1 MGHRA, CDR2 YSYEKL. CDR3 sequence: CASSQDRGQGIMNTEAFF. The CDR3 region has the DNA TGCGCCAGCAGCCAAGATAGAGGACAGGGGATAATGAACACTGAAGCTTTCTTT.

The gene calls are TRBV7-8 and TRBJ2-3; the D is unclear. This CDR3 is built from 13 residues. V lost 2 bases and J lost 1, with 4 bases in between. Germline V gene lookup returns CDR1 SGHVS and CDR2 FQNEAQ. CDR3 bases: TGTGCCAGCAGCTTACCGGGCACAGATACGCAGTATTTT. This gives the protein CASSLPGTDTQYF.

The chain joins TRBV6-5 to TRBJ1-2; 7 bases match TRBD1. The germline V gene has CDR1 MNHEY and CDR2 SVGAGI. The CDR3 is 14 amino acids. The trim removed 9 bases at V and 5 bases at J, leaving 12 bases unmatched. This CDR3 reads CASAQGGVIYGYTF. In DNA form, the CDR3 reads TGTGCCAGTGCCCAGGGGGGGGTTATATATGGCTACACCTTC.

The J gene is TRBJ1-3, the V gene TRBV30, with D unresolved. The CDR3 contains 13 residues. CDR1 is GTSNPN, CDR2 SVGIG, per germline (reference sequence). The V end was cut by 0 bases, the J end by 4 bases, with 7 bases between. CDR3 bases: TGTGCCTGGAGTGTACTCTCGGGAAACACCATATATTTT. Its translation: CAWSVLSGNTIYF. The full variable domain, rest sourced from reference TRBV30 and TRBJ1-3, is SQTIHQWPATLVQPVGSPLSLECTVEGTSNPNLYWYRQAAGRGLQLLFYSVGIGQISSEVPQNLSASRPQDRQFILSSKKLLLSDSGFYLCAWSVLSGNTIYFGEGSWLTVV.

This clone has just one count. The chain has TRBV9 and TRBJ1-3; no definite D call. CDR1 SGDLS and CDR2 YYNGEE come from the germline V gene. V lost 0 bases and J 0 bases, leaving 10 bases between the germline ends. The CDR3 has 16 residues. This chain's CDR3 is CASSVVAGHSGNTIYF. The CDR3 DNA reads TGTGCCAGCAGCGTAGTAGCAGGCCACTCTGGAAACACCATATATTTT. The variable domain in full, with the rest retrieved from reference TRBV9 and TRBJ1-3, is DSGVTQTPKHLITATGQRVTLRCSPRSGDLSVYWYQQSLDQGLQFLIQYYNGEERAKGNILERFSAQQFPDLHSELNLSSLELGDSALYFCASSVVAGHSGNTIYFGEGSWLTVV.

CDR3 bases: TGTGCCAGCAGCGAATCTGACAGGAACTATGGCTACACCTTC. Its translation: CASSESDRNYGYTF. The chain recombines TRBV9 with TRBJ1-2; the D gene is possibly TRBD1 (6 bases). From germline, CDR1 is SGDLS and CDR2 YYNGEE. V lost 3 bases, J lost 2 bases, and 11 bases lay in between. The length of the CDR3 is 14 residues.

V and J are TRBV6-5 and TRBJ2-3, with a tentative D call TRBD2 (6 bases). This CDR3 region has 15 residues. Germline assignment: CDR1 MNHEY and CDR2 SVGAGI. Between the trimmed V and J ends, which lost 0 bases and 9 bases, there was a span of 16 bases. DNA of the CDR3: TGTGCCAGCAGTTACTCACGGGACTCCGCGGGGACGCAGTATTTT. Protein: CASSYSRDSAGTQYF.

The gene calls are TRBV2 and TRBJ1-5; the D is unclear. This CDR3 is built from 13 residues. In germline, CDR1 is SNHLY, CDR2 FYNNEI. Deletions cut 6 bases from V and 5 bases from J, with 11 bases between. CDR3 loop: CASSQVEDQPQHF. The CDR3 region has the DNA TGTGCCAGCAGCCAGGTAGAGGATCAGCCCCAGCATTTT.

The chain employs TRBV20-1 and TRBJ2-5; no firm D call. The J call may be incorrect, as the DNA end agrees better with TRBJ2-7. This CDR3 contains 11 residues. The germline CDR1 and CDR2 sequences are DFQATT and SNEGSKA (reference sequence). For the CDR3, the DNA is TGCAGTGCTAGAGATTACAACGAGCAGTACTTC. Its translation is CSARDYNEQYF.

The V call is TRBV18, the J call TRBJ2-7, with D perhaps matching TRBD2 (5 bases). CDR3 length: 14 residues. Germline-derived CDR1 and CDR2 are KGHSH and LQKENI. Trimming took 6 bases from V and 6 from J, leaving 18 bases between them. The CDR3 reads CASSPDGARGEQYF. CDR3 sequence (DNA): TGTGCCAGCTCTCCCGACGGTGCCCGGGGCGAGCAGTACTTC.

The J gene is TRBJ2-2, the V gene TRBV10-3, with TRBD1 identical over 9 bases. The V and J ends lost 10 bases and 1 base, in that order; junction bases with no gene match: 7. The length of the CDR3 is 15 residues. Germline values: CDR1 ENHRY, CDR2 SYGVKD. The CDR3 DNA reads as TGTGCCAGCACACCGGGACAGGGGAACACCGGGGAGCTGTTTTTT. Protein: CASTPGQGNTGELFF.